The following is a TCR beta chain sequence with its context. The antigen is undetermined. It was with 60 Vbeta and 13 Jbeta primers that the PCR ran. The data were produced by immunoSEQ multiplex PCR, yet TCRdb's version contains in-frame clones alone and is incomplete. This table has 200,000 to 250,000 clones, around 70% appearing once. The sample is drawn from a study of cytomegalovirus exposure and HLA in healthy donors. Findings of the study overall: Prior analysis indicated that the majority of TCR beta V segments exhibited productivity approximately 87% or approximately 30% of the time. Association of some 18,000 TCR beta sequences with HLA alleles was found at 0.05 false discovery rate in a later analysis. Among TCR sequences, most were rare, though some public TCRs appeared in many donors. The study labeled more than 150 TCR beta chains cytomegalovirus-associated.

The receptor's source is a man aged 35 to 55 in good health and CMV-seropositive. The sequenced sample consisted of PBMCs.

In DNA form, the CDR3 reads TGTGCCAGCAGCCCTGACAGATTCGGGCAGCCCCAGCATTTT. Its protein product is CASSPDRFGQPQHF. The J gene is TRBJ1-5, the V gene TRBV7-9; TRBD1 might be the D (5 bases). Trimming stripped 5 bases from V and 7 bases from J, with 15 bases between. CDR3 length equals 14 residues. CDR1 SEHNR and CDR2 FQNEAQ come from the germline V gene (reference sequence).